A single sample gave rise to the 16 T cell receptor beta chains below, sequenced in a study of vaccination and CD4 T cells after COVID-19. Cultured CD4+ T-cell DNA underwent Oncomine TCR Beta short-read sequencing. One entry per CDR3 protein, called by TCRdb with MiXCR from the PCR reads. The sample has 20,000 to 25,000 distinct CDR3 sequences; roughly two fifths are singletons. Time point of the sample: late sampling 161 to 241 days after vaccination in three convalescent patients. As for treatment: 10-day PBMC culture with coronavirus spike peptide pools or control peptides (ViraFEST assay). Antigens for these TCRs are unknown. The sample was CD4+ T cells from blood, cultured in vitro, taken about 7 months after SARS-CoV-2 vaccination. These receptors were taken from a human donor who had recovered from COVID-19.

The chain employs TRBV24-1 and TRBJ2-5; TRBD2 agrees at 11 bases. The CDR3 spans 15 residues. After removal of 3 bases from V and 4 bases from J, the junction contained 3 bases not matched to a gene. Germline assignment: CDR1 KGHDR and CDR2 SFDVKD. The CDR3 DNA reads as TGTGCCACCAGTGATCCCGGGACTAGCGGAGAGACCCAGTACTTC. Protein: CATSDPGTSGETQYF.

The chain employs TRBV6-1 and TRBJ1-2; TRBD1 aligns across 9 bases. V gave up 5 bases and J gave up 8 bases; unmatched junction bases: 9. The CDR3 is made up of 14 amino acids. Germline V gene lookup returns CDR1 MNHNS and CDR2 SASEGT. CDR3 sequence reads: CASSTTGGAGGYTF. The CDR3 bases are TGTGCCAGCAGTACTACAGGGGGCGCGGGAGGCTACACCTTC.

This clonotype was seen more than once but under ten times. V usage is TRBV27 and J usage is TRBJ2-5, with 7 bases lining up with TRBD1. V shed 6 bases and J 2 bases; nucleotides not matched to a gene: 3. CDR3 length: 13 residues. The V gene's germline CDR1 is MNHEY and CDR2 SMNVEV (reference sequence). CDR3 protein: CASSGTVQETQYF. The CDR3 region has the DNA TGTGCCAGCAGCGGGACAGTTCAAGAGACCCAGTACTTC.

V and J are TRBV5-4 and TRBJ1-6, with 7 positions matching TRBD1. Trimming at V came to 6 bases and at J to 6 bases, leaving 12 bases not matched to a gene. The CDR3 has 16 residues. Germline assignment: CDR1 SGHNT and CDR2 YYREEE (reference sequence). As DNA, the CDR3 is TGTGCCAGCACCAAAAGAGGGGGCATCTCTAATTCACCCCTCCACTTT. Amino acids: CASTKRGGISNSPLHF.

The chain employs TRBV20-1 and TRBJ2-3; D might be TRBD1 or TRBD2, each matching 6 bases. The CDR3 has 13 amino acids. The V end was cut by 3 bases, the J end by 8 bases, with 15 bases between. Germline-derived CDR1 and CDR2 are DFQATT and SNEGSKA (reference sequence). CDR3 nucleotides: TGCAGTGCTAGTATTCCTGGAGGGGGTACGCAGTATTTT. It codes for CSASIPGGGTQYF.

The chain carries TRBV15 and TRBJ2-1; 12 bases agree with TRBD2. J lost 9 bases, V lost 1 base, and 10 bases had no gene match. Germline V gene lookup returns CDR1 LNHNV and CDR2 YYDKDF (reference sequence). This CDR3 spans 17 amino acids. CDR3 sequence: CATSRVRLAGGRGEQFF. CDR3 DNA: TGTGCCACCAGCAGAGTTCGTCTAGCGGGGGGGCGGGGTGAGCAGTTCTTC.

The chain combines TRBV7-2 with TRBJ2-6, with D unclear. Germline CDR1 is SGHTA and CDR2 is FQGNSA. This CDR3 is built from 14 residues. Between the trimmed V and J ends, which lost 2 bases and 4 bases, there was a span of 6 bases. The CDR3 here is CASSLRPGANVLTF. The CDR3 DNA reads as TGTGCCAGCAGCTTAAGGCCCGGGGCCAACGTCCTGACTTTC.

The chain is built from TRBV20-1 and TRBJ1-2, with a possible D match to TRBD1 (6 bases). This CDR3 comprises 14 residues. The V and J ends lost 2 bases and 3 bases respectively, with 13 bases between them. CDR1 is DFQATT and CDR2 is SNEGSKA in the germline V gene (reference sequence). As DNA, the CDR3 is TGCAGTGCTAGAAGGCAGGGGATCGACTATGGCTACACCTTC. Residues: CSARRQGIDYGYTF.

This clonotype has just one count. The chain combines TRBV20-1 with TRBJ2-7; 9 nucleotides match TRBD1. The germline CDR1 and CDR2 sequences are DFQATT and SNEGSKA (reference sequence). CDR3 size: 12 residues. V lost 0 bases, J lost 12 bases, and 6 bases stayed unmatched. The CDR3 nucleotides read TGCAGTGCTAGAGAAGGGACAGGGTTTCCGTACTTC. Amino acids: CSAREGTGFPYF.

The gene calls are TRBV4-1 and TRBJ1-5; 12 positions match TRBD1. The CDR3 extends over 15 amino acids. V trimming: 4 bases; J trimming: 4 bases; junction bases outside the gene matches: 2. The germline V gene has CDR1 MGHRA and CDR2 YSYEKL. The CDR3 coding sequence is TGCGCCAGCAGCCCGGGACAGGGGGCAAATCAGCCCCAGCATTTT. This translates into CASSPGQGANQPQHF.

The V gene is TRBV7-2, the J gene TRBJ2-1, with D maybe TRBD2 (6 bases). Germline CDR1 and CDR2: SGHTA and FQGNSA. This CDR3 spans 15 amino acids. V was cut by 2 bases and J by 4 bases, with 12 bases left in between. CDR3 amino acids: CASSLSSGYYNEQFF. The DNA of the CDR3 is TGTGCCAGCAGCTTAAGTAGCGGTTATTACAATGAGCAGTTCTTC.

The chain has TRBV4-3 and TRBJ2-3; D is uncertain. The CDR3 is made up of 14 amino acids. Germline CDR1 reads LGHNA; CDR2 reads YSLEER. Between the trimmed V and J ends, which lost 2 bases and 3 bases, there was a span of 9 bases. CDR3 nucleotide sequence: TGCGCCAGCAGCCAATGGTTGGGTACAGATACGCAGTATTTT. Translating gives CASSQWLGTDTQYF.

This sequence joins TRBV20-1 and TRBJ2-1; 9 positions agree with TRBD2. Germline V gene sequence: CDR1 DFQATT, CDR2 SNEGSKA (reference sequence). The CDR3 is made up of 15 amino acids. J was trimmed by 0 bases and V by 6 bases; bases with no gene match: 6. The CDR3 sequence: CSAKLAGSSYNEQFF. The DNA for the CDR3 is TGCAGTGCCAAACTAGCGGGTAGCTCCTACAATGAGCAGTTCTTC.

This chain uses TRBV11-1 with TRBJ1-1, with D hard to call. V lost 3 bases and J 6 bases, leaving 14 bases between the germline ends. Germline V gene lookup returns CDR1 SGHAT and CDR2 FQDESV (reference sequence). CDR3 length: 14 residues. CDR3 amino acids: CASSLFSFGSEAFF. The CDR3 DNA follows: TGTGCCAGCAGCTTGTTTAGTTTTGGCTCTGAAGCTTTCTTT. Full variable domain (outside the CDR3, taken from reference TRBV11-1 and TRBJ1-1): EAEVAQSPRYKITEKSQAVAFWCDPISGHATLYWYRQILGQGPELLVQFQDESVVDDSQLPKDRFSAERLKGVDSTLKIQPAELGDSAMYLCASSLFSFGSEAFFGQGTRLTVV.

The V gene is TRBV20-1, the J gene TRBJ1-1; D may be TRBD1 (6 bases). With 6 bases removed from V and 0 bases from J, the gap between germline ends came to 8 bases. The CDR3 spans 12 residues. CDR1 DFQATT and CDR2 SNEGSKA come from the germline V gene (reference sequence). CDR3 residues: CSAGQMNTEAFF. CDR3 nucleotide sequence: TGCAGTGCCGGACAGATGAACACTGAAGCTTTCTTT.

This clonotype was observed a few times. The chain combines TRBV7-2 with TRBJ2-1; D remains unclear. Trimming took off 5 bases at V and 7 bases at J, with 15 bases between the two ends. Germline lookup yields CDR1 SGHTA and CDR2 FQGNSA. There are 14 residues in the CDR3. The CDR3 DNA is TGTGCCAGCAGCATCGGGCCCCAAGAAAATGAGCAGTTCTTC. It translates to CASSIGPQENEQFF.